What follows are 29 T cell receptor beta chains derived from one specimen sequenced in a study of Graves' ophthalmopathy and Graves' hyperthyroidism. The TCR beta CDR3 regions underwent amplification from RNA transcripts. HTBI primers were used in a first-round RT-PCR, which preceded a second-round multiplex PCR. TCRdb re-called the multiplex PCR reads through MiXCR, storing one row per CDR3 protein. Of some 380,000 distinct CDR3 sequences in the sample, 15% to 19% were seen once. The sample comprised peripheral blood. The receptor set was obtained from a woman aged 18 to 35 with stable Graves' hyperthyroidism.

The chain employs TRBV24-1 and TRBJ2-2; 8 bases are a match to TRBD1. This CDR3 has 16 residues. Germline trimming cut 4 bases from V and 2 bases from J; bases unmatched to any gene: 5. Germline CDR1 and CDR2: KGHDR and SFDVKD. CDR3 residues: CATSDPGQANTGELFF. The CDR3 nucleotides read TGTGCCACCAGTGACCCGGGACAGGCCAACACCGGGGAGCTGTTTTTT.

This clonotype was counted at least ten times. This rearrangement joins TRBV6-2 or TRBV6-3 to TRBJ1-1, with 7 positions matching TRBD1. This CDR3 is 13 amino acids long. Germline trimming cut 5 bases from V and 6 bases from J; bases unmatched to any gene: 6. Germline CDR1 reads MNHEY; CDR2 reads SVGEGT. The CDR3 sequence: CASSILGQAEAFF. The CDR3 DNA reads TGTGCCAGCAGTATCCTTGGACAGGCTGAAGCTTTCTTT.

This clonotype was counted ten times or more. The rearrangement joins TRBV6-2 or TRBV6-3 to TRBJ2-5; weak D call: TRBD2 (5 bases). Germline assignment: CDR1 MNHEY and CDR2 SVGEGT. The CDR3 has 14 amino acids. With 11 bases removed from V and 3 bases from J, the gap between germline ends came to 19 bases. For the CDR3, the DNA is TGTGCCGGCGGGCGCTTCGGGCCGAAAGAGACCCAGTACTTC. It yields the protein CAGGRFGPKETQYF.

This clonotype was counted many times. The CDR3 reads CASSLEAGAHNSPLHF. The CDR3 region has the DNA TGTGCCAGCAGCTTAGAAGCAGGGGCCCATAATTCACCCCTCCACTTT. This chain uses TRBV7-8 with TRBJ1-6; possible D gene TRBD1, 6 bases. CDR1 and CDR2 from the germline V gene are SGHVS and FQNEAQ. Trimming pared 1 base from V and 5 bases from J, leaving 12 bases between. The CDR3 spans 16 residues.

This clonotype has at least ten counts. The V and J genes are TRBV6-1 and TRBJ1-2, with D possibly being TRBD1 (6 bases). The CDR3 sequence is 13 residues long. V was clipped by 8 bases and J by 5 bases, with 15 bases between them. Germline CDR1 and CDR2: MNHNS and SASEGT. The chain's CDR3 is CASAGGQGYGYTF. The CDR3 DNA follows: TGTGCCAGCGCTGGGGGGCAGGGGTATGGCTACACCTTC.

In the case of this clonotype: Given a much more abundant clone one base away, this may be a read error. CDR3 DNA sequence: TGTGCCAGCAGACTATTCTACTTCACCGGGGAGCTGTTTTTT. It codes for CASRLFYFTGELFF. The chain recombines TRBV6-1 with TRBJ2-2, with D hard to call. There are 14 residues in the CDR3. The germline V and J ends were trimmed by 6 bases and 4 bases, with 12 bases remaining between them. Germline lookup yields CDR1 MNHNS and CDR2 SASEGT.

J is TRBJ2-7 and V is TRBV19; D may be TRBD1 (6 bases). Per germline, CDR1 LNHDA and CDR2 SQIVND (reference sequence). The length of the CDR3 is 14 residues. Trimming pared 7 bases from V and 6 bases from J, leaving 19 bases between. As DNA, the CDR3 is TGTGCCAGTACAGTCGCAGGGGCCACGGGCGAGCAGTACTTC. The encoded protein is CASTVAGATGEQYF.

In this sample, this clonotype turned up many times. This sequence joins TRBV6-1 and TRBJ2-7; the D gene could be TRBD1 or TRBD2 (6 bases each). CDR1 MNHNS and CDR2 SASEGT come from the germline V gene. The CDR3 runs to 15 residues. The V end lost 7 bases, the J end lost 2 bases, and 18 bases lay between the germline ends. The CDR3 sequence is CASIGGYRVAYEQYF. The CDR3 nucleotides read TGTGCCAGCATTGGGGGGTACAGGGTAGCCTACGAGCAGTACTTC.

This clonotype turned up a few times. This may stem from a read error, because a much larger clone lies one nucleotide away. The chain recombines TRBV12-3 or TRBV12-4 with TRBJ1-1; possibly TRBD1 for D (6 bases). The CDR3 runs 14 residues. The CDR3 nucleotides read TGTGCCAGCAGATCGCACAGGGTTGCGACTGAAGCTCTCTTT. Its translation: CASRSHRVATEALF.

This clonotype was observed at least ten times. The V call is TRBV12-3 or TRBV12-4, the J call TRBJ1-2, with D hard to call. The length of the CDR3 is 15 residues. V gave up 3 bases and J gave up 5 bases, with 16 bases separating them. Here the CDR3 DNA reads TGTGCCAGCAGTTTGAGTGCCGGACGTCAGTATGGCTACACCTTC. Its protein is CASSLSAGRQYGYTF.

Only a few counts were recorded for this clonotype. Germline is not matched at one junction end, which may reflect a read error. V gene TRBV12-3 or TRBV12-4 combines with J gene TRBJ1-1, with D possibly matching TRBD1 (5 bases). The CDR3 runs to 14 residues. The chain's CDR3 is CASSLGVRGTEACF. The CDR3 coding sequence is TGTGCCAGCAGTTTAGGGGTACGGGGCACTGAAGCTTGCTTT.

This clonotype was seen only a few times. The V call is TRBV19, the J call TRBJ2-4; D ambiguous. Trimming took 3 bases from V and 6 from J, leaving 15 bases between them. The CDR3 loop spans 15 amino acids. Looked up from germline, CDR1 is LNHDA and CDR2 is SQIVND (reference sequence). The CDR3: CASSIHEFGINIQYF. CDR3 coding DNA: TGTGCCAGTAGTATTCACGAGTTTGGGATAAACATTCAGTACTTC.

The chain employs TRBV2 and TRBJ1-5, with unresolved D. This CDR3 region has 15 residues. Looked up from germline, CDR1 is SNHLY and CDR2 is FYNNEI. V lost 2 bases, J lost 7 bases, and 15 bases lay in between. CDR3 DNA sequence: TGTGCCAGCAGTGAACGCTGGAGGGCCCGGCAGCCCCAGCATTTT. Translation gives CASSERWRARQPQHF.

This clonotype was observed many times. This sequence joins TRBV6-1 and TRBJ2-5, with 8 bases identical to TRBD1. CDR1 is MNHNS and CDR2 is SASEGT in the germline V gene. This CDR3 spans 12 amino acids. V was pared by 8 bases and J by 1 base, with 0 bases of the junction left unmatched. CDR3 in amino acids: CASGQGQETQYF. The CDR3 nucleotides read TGTGCCAGCGGACAGGGCCAAGAGACCCAGTACTTC.

This clonotype was detected ten times or more. J is TRBJ1-1 and V is TRBV6-1; unclear D gene. Trimming left V 2 bases short and J 1 base short, with 8 bases between. The CDR3 is made up of 14 amino acids. Germline assignment: CDR1 MNHNS and CDR2 SASEGT. CDR3 amino acids: CASSEWSANTEAFF. CDR3 nucleotides: TGTGCCAGCAGTGAATGGTCAGCGAACACTGAAGCTTTCTTT.

This clonotype has just a few counts. The genes are TRBV13 and TRBJ2-7, with D uncertain. The CDR3 spans 14 residues. The germline gives CDR1 PRHDT, CDR2 FYEKMQ (reference sequence). With 2 bases removed from V and 0 bases from J, the gap between germline ends came to 8 bases. DNA of the CDR3: TGTGCCAGCAGCTTACCGCAGAGCTCCTACGAGCAGTACTTC. It translates to CASSLPQSSYEQYF.

The sample holds many counts of this clonotype. The chain employs TRBV4-1 and TRBJ1-5; possible D gene TRBD1, 5 bases. The CDR3 runs to 15 residues. CDR1 is MGHRA, CDR2 YSYEKL, per germline. The V end lost 0 bases, the J end lost 7 bases, and 13 bases lay between the germline ends. For the CDR3, the DNA is TGCGCCAGCAGCCAAGACCTGGCAAGGGACCAGCCCCAGCATTTT. Translation gives CASSQDLARDQPQHF.

There are many counts of this clonotype. The chain uses TRBV19 and TRBJ1-1; a possible D gene is TRBD1 (5 bases). This CDR3 comprises 13 residues. Per the germline V gene, CDR1 is LNHDA and CDR2 is SQIVND (reference sequence). Deletions cut 6 bases from V and 3 bases from J, with 11 bases between. The CDR3, as DNA: TGTGCCAGTAGGGATCAGGGTTACACTGAAGCTTTCTTT. Translated: CASRDQGYTEAFF.

This clonotype was counted many times. CDR3 sequence: CASSNRQGREDYTF. The CDR3 region has the DNA TGTGCCAGTAGTAACAGACAGGGAAGAGAAGACTACACCTTC. The chain combines TRBV19 with TRBJ1-2; 7 nucleotides match TRBD1. V was pared by 4 bases and J by 10 bases, with 12 bases of the junction left unmatched. This CDR3 comprises 14 residues. The V gene's germline CDR1 is LNHDA and CDR2 SQIVND (reference sequence).

This clonotype was seen more than once but under ten times. With a much larger clone just one base away, this may be a read error. The chain employs TRBV12-3 or TRBV12-4 and TRBJ2-2; tentatively, D is TRBD2 (5 bases). The CDR3 consists of 14 residues. CDR3 DNA: TGTGCCAGCAGTTTAACTAGAAACACCGGGGAGCTGTGTTTT. Residues: CASSLTRNTGELCF.

This clonotype was seen repeatedly, ten times or more. This chain links TRBV11-2 with TRBJ2-5; D unclear. The CDR3 has 13 amino acids. The germline V and J ends were trimmed by 0 bases and 5 bases, with 7 bases remaining between them. Per germline, CDR1 SGHAT and CDR2 FQNNGV. The CDR3 DNA reads as TGTGCCAGCAGCTTAGATATCGGGGAGACCCAGTACTTC. Its protein product is CASSLDIGETQYF.

For this clonotype: At one end, the junction sequence differs from germline, possibly due to a read error. The chain joins TRBV6-2 or TRBV6-3 to TRBJ2-4; the match to TRBD2 covers 8 bases. The CDR3 loop spans 17 amino acids. The germline CDR1 and CDR2 sequences are MNHEY and SVGEGT. The DNA for the CDR3 is TGTGCCTCACTCGGGGGGGCCAGTTCGAAAGCCAAAAACATTAAGTACTTC. This encodes CASLGGASSKAKNIKYF.

This clonotype appeared many times. This chain connects TRBV5-1 to TRBJ1-1; 8 positions agree with TRBD1. The junction had 5 bases not matched to a gene; V was cut back by 0 bases and J by 4 bases. Germline V gene data show CDR1 as SGHRS and CDR2 as YFSETQ. This CDR3 is 15 amino acids long. The CDR3 is CASSLETGAFTEAFF. CDR3 sequence (DNA): TGCGCCAGCAGCTTGGAGACAGGGGCCTTCACTGAAGCTTTCTTT.

This chain uses TRBV7-8 with TRBJ2-5, with 9 bases fitting TRBD1. The trim removed 3 bases at V and 4 bases at J, leaving 9 bases unmatched. CDR1 SGHVS and CDR2 FQNEAQ come from the germline V gene. The CDR3 runs 16 residues. The CDR3 DNA sequence: TGTGCCAGCAGCTTTACCACAGGGGGCGCGGGAGAGACCCAGTACTTC. Translation: CASSFTTGGAGETQYF.

This chain connects TRBV19 to TRBJ1-5; TRBD1 aligns across 7 bases. The CDR3 sequence is 14 residues long. Trimming removed 3 bases from V and 4 bases from J; junction bases left unmatched: 3. Germline CDR1 reads LNHDA; CDR2 reads SQIVND (reference sequence). The CDR3 sequence: CASSIGDSNQPQHF. CDR3 nucleotides: TGTGCCAGTAGTATTGGGGACAGTAATCAGCCCCAGCATTTT.

In this sample, this clonotype turned up many times. This chain links TRBV20-1 with TRBJ1-5, with TRBD1 matching 8 bases. This CDR3 has 13 amino acids. The junction had 8 bases not matched to a gene; V was cut back by 4 bases and J by 9 bases. Germline V gene data show CDR1 as DFQATT and CDR2 as SNEGSKA (reference sequence). CDR3 in amino acids: CSAIKTGVTPQHF. As DNA, the CDR3 is TGCAGTGCTATAAAGACAGGGGTTACGCCCCAGCATTTT.

The gene calls are TRBV5-5 and TRBJ2-5; the D gene is possibly TRBD2 (5 bases). CDR1 is SGHKS and CDR2 is YYEKEE in the germline V gene (reference sequence). The CDR3 runs 15 residues. V lost 5 bases and J 1 base, leaving 15 bases between the germline ends. The CDR3: CASRRTPLSQETQYF. The CDR3 DNA sequence: TGTGCCAGCAGACGGACTCCGCTCAGCCAAGAGACCCAGTACTTC.

This CDR3 reads CASTVGPYSNQPQHF. The DNA for the CDR3 is TGTGCCAGCACTGTGGGACCCTATAGCAATCAGCCCCAGCATTTT. V is TRBV6-1 and J is TRBJ1-5; D may be TRBD1 (5 bases). V was clipped by 7 bases and J by 0 bases, with 13 bases between them. Germline assignment: CDR1 MNHNS and CDR2 SASEGT. The CDR3 has 15 residues.

This clonotype was seen ten or more times. V gene TRBV10-3 combines with J gene TRBJ2-7, with a tentative D call TRBD2 (6 bases). This CDR3 has 12 amino acids. Germline CDR1 ENHRY, CDR2 SYGVKD. V dropped 8 bases and J dropped 0 bases, with 8 bases sitting between them. The CDR3 DNA reads TGTGCCATCGCCGGGGGCTCCTACGAGCAGTACTTC. This codes for CAIAGGSYEQYF.